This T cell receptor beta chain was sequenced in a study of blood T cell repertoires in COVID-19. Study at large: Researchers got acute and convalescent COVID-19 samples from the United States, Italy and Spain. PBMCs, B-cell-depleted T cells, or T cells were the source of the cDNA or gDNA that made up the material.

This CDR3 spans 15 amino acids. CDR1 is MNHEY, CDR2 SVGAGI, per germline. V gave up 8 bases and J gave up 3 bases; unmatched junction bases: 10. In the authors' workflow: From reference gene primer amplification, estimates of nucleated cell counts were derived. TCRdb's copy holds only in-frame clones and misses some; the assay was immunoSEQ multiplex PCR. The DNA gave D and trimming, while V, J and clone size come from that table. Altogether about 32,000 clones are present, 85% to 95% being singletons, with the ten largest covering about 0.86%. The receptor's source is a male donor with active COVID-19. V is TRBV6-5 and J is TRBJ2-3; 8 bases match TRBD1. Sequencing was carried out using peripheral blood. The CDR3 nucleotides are TGTGCCAGCTCGTACTCCGGGACAGGAACAGATACGCAGTATTTT. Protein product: CASSYSGTGTDTQYF.